This T cell receptor beta chain appears in the sequencing data of a study of T-cell reconstitution after alpha-beta-depleted transplantation in children. V lost 7 bases and J 9 bases, leaving 10 bases between the germline ends. The CDR3 loop spans 12 amino acids. This clonotype has a handful of counts. Preparation of the TCRbeta library was carried out with unique molecular identifiers. TCRdb fed the PCR reads into MiXCR, producing one record per CDR3 protein. This table has about half a million distinct CDR3 sequences, under 15% appearing once. The chain combines TRBV12-3 or TRBV12-4 with TRBJ1-6, with TRBD1 as a possible D gene (5 bases). The clonotype was recovered from a human donor who donated a stem cell graft to a child with combined immunodeficiency. The source material was PBMCs from the stem cell graft donor, sampled from the stem cell graft. The CDR3 DNA reads TGTGCCAGCACCTGGGGGGGTTCACCCCTCCACTTT. It specifies CASTWGGSPLHF.